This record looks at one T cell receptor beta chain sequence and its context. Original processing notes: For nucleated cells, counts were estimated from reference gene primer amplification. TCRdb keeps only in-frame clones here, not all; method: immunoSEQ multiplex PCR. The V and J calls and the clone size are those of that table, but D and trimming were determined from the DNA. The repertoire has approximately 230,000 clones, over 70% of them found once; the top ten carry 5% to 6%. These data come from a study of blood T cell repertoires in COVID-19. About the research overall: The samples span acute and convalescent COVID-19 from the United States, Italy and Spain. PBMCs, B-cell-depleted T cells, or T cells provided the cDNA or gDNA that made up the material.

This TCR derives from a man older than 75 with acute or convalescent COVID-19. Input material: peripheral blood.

CDR3 sequence (DNA): TGTGCCAGCAGTCTATCCGGGACTCGGGCCTACGAGCAGTACTTC. Protein sequence: CASSLSGTRAYEQYF. The chain is built from TRBV28 and TRBJ2-7; TRBD2 might be the D (6 bases). This CDR3 has 15 amino acids. Germline V gene lookup returns CDR1 MDHEN and CDR2 SYDVKM. V shed 5 bases and J shed 2 bases, with 16 bases lying between them.